Sequencing of this TCR beta chain was carried out in a study of cytomegalovirus exposure and HLA in healthy donors. Study conclusions and caveats: Rare TCR sequences predominated, though certain public TCRs were found in many donors. Sequencing likely produced, as an artifact, a cluster of highly shared sequence variants.

Regarding this clone: Its antigen remains unidentified.

This CDR3 contains 14 residues. Trimming removed 3 bases from V and 0 bases from J, with 6 bases in between. CDR1 and CDR2 (germline): SGHTA, FQGNSA. The PCR employed 60 Vbeta primers together with 13 Jbeta primers. Measured with immunoSEQ multiplex PCR; TCRdb has only the in-frame clones, and not every one. The table has 90,000 to 150,000 clones, around 77% seen once. The rearrangement uses TRBV7-2 and TRBJ2-1; D perhaps matches TRBD2 (6 bases). The sequence derives from a human donor in good health. Sequencing was carried out using PBMCs. CDR3 coding DNA: TGTGCCAGCAGCTTGACTAGCTCCTACAATGAGCAGTTCTTC. It is translated as CASSLTSSYNEQFF.